This TCR beta chain appears in the sequencing data of a study of cytomegalovirus exposure and HLA in healthy donors. This table comes from immunoSEQ multiplex PCR, and its TCRdb copy is limited to in-frame clones, with some not included. The repertoire holds over 150,000 clones, with roughly 96% as singletons. Per germline, CDR1 LNHDA and CDR2 SQIVND (reference sequence). With 3 bases removed from V and 8 bases from J, the gap between germline ends came to 16 bases. The CDR3 has 14 amino acids. This TCR was recovered from a woman between 18 and 29 years old in good health and CMV-seronegative. Sequencing was carried out using PBMCs. The rearrangement links TRBV19 to TRBJ1-2; unclear D gene. The CDR3 DNA reads TGTGCCAGTAGTATTCAGTCTGACTCGGAGGGCTACACCTTC. Protein product: CASSIQSDSEGYTF.